This entry describes one T cell receptor (beta chain). After removal of 3 bases from V and 0 bases from J, the junction contained 6 bases not matched to a gene. This CDR3 is 16 amino acids long. CDR1 SGHRS and CDR2 YFSETQ come from the germline V gene. The assay was immunoSEQ multiplex PCR, and TCRdb's table has in-frame clones only and misses some. The table shows 55,000 to 65,000 clones, with approximately 80% occurring only once. This sample is drawn from a study of blood T cell repertoires in COVID-19. The source is a man aged 55 to 69 with COVID-19, enrolled during active disease. V usage is TRBV5-1 and J usage is TRBJ1-1, with 9 positions matching TRBD1. The sequenced material came from peripheral blood. CDR3 in amino acids: CASSSWGQGLNTEAFF. CDR3 DNA sequence: TGCGCCAGCAGCTCCTGGGGACAGGGATTGAACACTGAAGCTTTCTTT.